The entry below gives a single T cell receptor (beta chain) sequence along with its context. Its antigen is as yet unknown. Amplification used 60 Vbeta primers and 13 Jbeta primers. Libraries were prepared by immunoSEQ multiplex PCR; TCRdb keeps only in-frame clonotypes and omits some of them. Here the sample spans approximately 120,000 clones, approximately 82% being singletons. The entry originates in a study of cytomegalovirus exposure and HLA in healthy donors. Looking at the study overall: The 120 million or so unique TCR beta sequences, from roughly 170 million T cells, were found by an earlier analysis.

Trimming pared 2 bases from V and 5 bases from J, leaving 15 bases between. This CDR3 region has 15 residues. Germline loops: CDR1 MNHEY, CDR2 SVGAGI. General study points: Overall, approximately 150 TCR beta chains were annotated as cytomegalovirus-associated. Immune exposure information comprised only CMV serostatus.

The V gene is TRBV6-5, the J gene TRBJ1-2; tentatively, D is TRBD1 (6 bases). The source of this sequence is a man aged 18 to 30 in good health and CMV-seropositive. The sequenced sample was PBMCs. The CDR3 loop reads CASSYNRVGDYGYTF. The CDR3 region has the DNA TGTGCCAGCAGTTACAACAGGGTGGGGGATTATGGCTACACCTTC.